A single sample is the source of the 23 T cell receptor beta chains below, sequenced in a study of CD8 T cells in Susac syndrome. The authors reverse transcribed roughly 0.45 to 1 ug RNA with random hexamers. TCRdb independently ran MiXCR on the immunoSEQ multiplex PCR reads; one entry per CDR3 protein. The sample includes a few hundred thousand distinct CDR3 sequences, 95% of them seen just once. The sequencing sample was made of CD4+ T cells from PBMCs. These receptors were obtained from a human donor with multiple sclerosis.

The chain recombines TRBV2 with TRBJ2-7; D is unresolved. In germline, CDR1 is SNHLY, CDR2 FYNNEI. The V end was cut by 3 bases, the J end by 9 bases, with 9 bases between. This CDR3 region has 11 residues. CDR3 amino acids: CASSEVEPQYV. DNA of the CDR3: TGTGCCAGCAGTGAGGTTGAGCCGCAGTACGTC.

The chain uses TRBV20-1 and TRBJ1-1; no firm D call. Per germline, CDR1 DFQATT and CDR2 SNEGSKA (reference sequence). The CDR3 runs to 13 residues. The V gene lost 4 bases and the J gene lost 2 bases, with 11 bases spanning the gap. This CDR3 reads CSAKSPSNTEAFF. The CDR3, as DNA: TGCAGTGCTAAAAGTCCGAGTAACACTGAAGCTTTCTTT.

The chain has TRBV6-5 and TRBJ2-6, with a tentative D call TRBD2 (6 bases). Germline V gene sequence: CDR1 MNHEY, CDR2 SVGAGI. The CDR3 sequence is 13 residues long. V lost 6 bases to trimming and J lost 16 bases, with 19 bases between them. The CDR3: CASRERRDSTLTF. CDR3 DNA: TGTGCCAGCAGAGAGAGACGGGACTCAACTCTGACTTTC.

The chain is built from TRBV19 and TRBJ2-7; 7 nucleotides align to TRBD1. The CDR3 covers 12 residues. The V gene end was trimmed by 9 bases and the J gene end by 3 bases; junction bases not matched to a gene: 5. From germline, CDR1 is LNHDA and CDR2 SQIVND (reference sequence). In DNA, the CDR3 is TGTGCCAGCCGGGACAGACTCTACGAGCAGTACTTC. It codes for CASRDRLYEQYF.

This clonotype turned up a few times. The chain combines TRBV10-3 with TRBJ1-1; no clear D gene. There are 13 residues in the CDR3. In germline, CDR1 is ENHRY, CDR2 SYGVKD. The ends were cut back, 8 bases at V and 1 base at J, with 11 bases in the middle. This CDR3 reads CAISGGGNTEAFF. The CDR3 DNA reads as TGTGCCATCTCGGGCGGTGGGAACACTGAAGCTTTCTTT.

The chain couples TRBV27 to TRBJ1-6; maybe TRBD1 (6 bases). The CDR3 is made up of 15 amino acids. V was clipped by 3 bases and J by 6 bases, with 12 bases between them. Germline assignment: CDR1 MNHEY and CDR2 SMNVEV (reference sequence). The CDR3 DNA sequence: TGTGCCAGCAGTTTGGGGGCGAGGGGTAATTCACCCCTCCACTTT. It is translated as CASSLGARGNSPLHF.

V is TRBV30 and J is TRBJ1-1; 9 bases fit TRBD1. Germline-derived CDR1 and CDR2 are GTSNPN and SVGIG (reference sequence). V shed 4 bases, J shed 0 bases, and the junction held 6 bases outside the gene matches. This CDR3 comprises 15 residues. The CDR3 protein is CAWTKDRGMNTEAFF. Here the CDR3 DNA reads TGTGCCTGGACCAAGGACAGGGGCATGAACACTGAAGCTTTCTTT.

This chain joins TRBV18 and TRBJ2-5, with D unclear. From germline, CDR1 is KGHSH and CDR2 LQKENI. V dropped 3 bases and J dropped 0 bases, with 8 bases sitting between them. CDR3 length: 14 amino acids. CDR3 region: CASSPIPDQETQYF. CDR3 in DNA: TGTGCCAGCTCACCCATCCCGGACCAAGAGACCCAGTACTTC.

The gene calls are TRBV29-1 and TRBJ1-1; D perhaps matches TRBD1 (6 bases). This CDR3 comprises 13 residues. Trimming cost V 6 bases and J 5 bases, with 16 bases left between them. Germline loops: CDR1 SQVTM, CDR2 ANQGSEA. The CDR3 coding sequence is TGCAGCGTGATAAAACAGGGTGGGACTGAAGCTTTCTTT. Translated: CSVIKQGGTEAFF.

The genes are TRBV27 and TRBJ2-1, with D possibly TRBD2 on 5 matching bases. V was clipped by 4 bases and J by 6 bases, with 16 bases between them. The CDR3 has 15 amino acids. Germline V gene data show CDR1 as MNHEY and CDR2 as SMNVEV (reference sequence). In DNA, the CDR3 is TGTGCCAGCAGTTCCAACACGGTGGGGAGCAATGAGCAGTTCTTC. Encoded protein: CASSSNTVGSNEQFF.

This rearrangement joins TRBV9 to TRBJ2-3, with a weak D call TRBD2 (6 bases). The CDR3 is made up of 16 amino acids. Trimming took 2 bases from V and 2 from J, leaving 15 bases between them. Germline CDR1 is SGDLS and CDR2 is YYNGEE. The CDR3 sequence: CASSVTSWGTTDTQYF. CDR3 in DNA: TGTGCCAGCAGCGTGACTAGTTGGGGGACCACAGATACGCAGTATTTT.

This clonotype has a single count. The chain recombines TRBV3-1 with TRBJ1-1, with D tentatively TRBD1 (5 bases). Germline values: CDR1 LGHDT, CDR2 YNNKEL (reference sequence). The CDR3 runs to 16 residues. Trimming took off 0 bases at V and 0 bases at J, with 11 bases between the two ends. The CDR3 DNA follows: TGTGCCAGCAGCCAAGATGGGCAGGGTGTGAACACTGAAGCTTTCTTT. Protein: CASSQDGQGVNTEAFF.

In this sample, this clonotype turned up once. J is TRBJ1-4 and V is TRBV20-1, with a possible D match to TRBD1 (5 bases). CDR3 length: 16 residues. Looked up from germline, CDR1 is DFQATT and CDR2 is SNEGSKA (reference sequence). Deletions cut 1 base from V and 0 bases from J, with 12 bases between. The CDR3 DNA follows: TGCAGTGCTAGAGGCGGGACGGCACCAACTAATGAAAAACTGTTTTTT. Encoded protein: CSARGGTAPTNEKLFF.

This sequence joins TRBV4-2 and TRBJ2-3; TRBD2 might be the D (6 bases). This CDR3 spans 16 amino acids. CDR1 and CDR2 from the germline V gene are LGHNA and YNFKEQ. The V gene lost 0 bases and the J gene lost 6 bases, with 16 bases spanning the gap. CDR3 protein: CASSQESRGIWDTQYF. The CDR3 DNA sequence: TGTGCCAGCAGCCAAGAGTCCCGGGGGATATGGGATACGCAGTATTTT.

V usage is TRBV2 and J usage is TRBJ2-1, with D possibly being TRBD1 (7 bases). V lost 6 bases to trimming and J lost 1 base, with 16 bases between them. This CDR3 has 16 residues. Germline V CDR1 and CDR2: SNHLY, FYNNEI. The CDR3 DNA is TGTGCCAGCAGCGAGGGGGCGGGGCCTTCCTACAATGAGCAGTTCTTC. Translated: CASSEGAGPSYNEQFF.

The rearrangement links TRBV3-1 to TRBJ2-2, with D unresolved. Germline CDR1 and CDR2: LGHDT and YNNKEL (reference sequence). Trimming stripped 3 bases from V and 3 bases from J, with 8 bases between. The CDR3 loop spans 14 amino acids. The CDR3 bases are TGTGCCAGCAGCCAGGGCAGCTACACCGGGGAGCTGTTTTTT. Translating it yields CASSQGSYTGELFF.

Written as DNA, the CDR3 is TGTGCCTCCCGCCGCCAGACTAGCTACGAGCAGTACGTC. Translated, it gives CASRRQTSYEQYV. The chain carries TRBV27 and TRBJ2-7; a possible D gene is TRBD2 (6 bases). The CDR3 runs 13 residues. The V and J ends lost 11 bases and 3 bases respectively, with 17 bases between them. Germline V gene data show CDR1 as MNHEY and CDR2 as SMNVEV (reference sequence).

The rearrangement uses TRBV29-1 and TRBJ2-2; tentatively, D is TRBD1 or TRBD2 (5 bases each). V lost 5 bases and J lost 3, with 13 bases in between. Germline V gene lookup returns CDR1 SQVTM and CDR2 ANQGSEA. This CDR3 is built from 14 residues. CDR3 loop: CSVHPGLDTGELFF. The DNA of the CDR3 is TGCAGCGTTCATCCGGGGCTTGACACCGGGGAGCTGTTTTTT.

V and J are TRBV9 and TRBJ2-5, with 15 bases lining up with TRBD2. This CDR3 is 16 amino acids long. Losses at the gene ends were 3 bases for V and 6 bases for J; bases not matched to a gene: 6. Germline CDR1 SGDLS, CDR2 YYNGEE. Here the CDR3 DNA reads TGTGCCAGCAGCGGTTCCGGGACTAGCGGGGGGAAGACCCAGTACTTC. Protein product: CASSGSGTSGGKTQYF.

In DNA, the CDR3 is TGTGCCAGCAAGGCAGGGCGGACCGGGGAGCTGTTTTTT. Protein: CASKAGRTGELFF. The chain has TRBV2 and TRBJ2-2; D perhaps matches TRBD1 (5 bases). The germline gives CDR1 SNHLY, CDR2 FYNNEI. V lost 7 bases, J lost 5 bases, and 11 bases lay in between. This CDR3 has 13 residues.

The chain couples TRBV29-1 to TRBJ2-7; TRBD1 matches at 12 bases. After removal of 3 bases from V and 4 bases from J, the junction contained 1 base not matched to a gene. This CDR3 is built from 13 residues. The germline V gene encodes CDR1 SQVTM and CDR2 ANQGSEA. The CDR3 sequence: CSVEGQGAYEQYF. CDR3 nucleotides: TGCAGCGTTGAGGGACAGGGGGCATACGAGCAGTACTTC.

This clonotype appeared once. The CDR3 DNA follows: TGTGCCAGCAGCCCCCCGGCCGCTGGGGTGGGTGAAAAACTGTTTTTT. Its protein product is CASSPPAAGVGEKLFF. The chain uses TRBV14 and TRBJ1-4, with D unclear. Germline CDR1 and CDR2: SGHDN and FVKESK. This CDR3 comprises 16 residues. Deletions cut 4 bases from V and 7 bases from J, with 19 bases between.

The genes are TRBV30 and TRBJ1-2; 7 nucleotides align to TRBD1. CDR1 GTSNPN and CDR2 SVGIG come from the germline V gene (reference sequence). This CDR3 is 12 amino acids long. Trimming took 3 bases from V and 6 from J; bases not matched to a gene: 4. CDR3 residues: CAWRRQGHGYTF. The DNA of the CDR3 is TGTGCCTGGAGGAGACAGGGACATGGCTACACCTTC.